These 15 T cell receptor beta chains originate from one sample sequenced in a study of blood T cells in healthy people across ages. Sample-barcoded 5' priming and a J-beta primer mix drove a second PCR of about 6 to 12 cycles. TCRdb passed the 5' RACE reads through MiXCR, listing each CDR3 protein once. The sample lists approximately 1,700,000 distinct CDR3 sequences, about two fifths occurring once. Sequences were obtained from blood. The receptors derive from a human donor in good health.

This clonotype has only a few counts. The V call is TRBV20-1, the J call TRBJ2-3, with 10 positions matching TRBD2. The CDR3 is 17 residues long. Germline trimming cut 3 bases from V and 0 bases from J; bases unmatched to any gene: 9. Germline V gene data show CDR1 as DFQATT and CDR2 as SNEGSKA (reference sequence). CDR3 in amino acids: CSASKLAGVASTDTQYF. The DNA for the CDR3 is TGCAGTGCTAGTAAGCTAGCGGGGGTCGCTAGCACAGATACGCAGTATTTT.

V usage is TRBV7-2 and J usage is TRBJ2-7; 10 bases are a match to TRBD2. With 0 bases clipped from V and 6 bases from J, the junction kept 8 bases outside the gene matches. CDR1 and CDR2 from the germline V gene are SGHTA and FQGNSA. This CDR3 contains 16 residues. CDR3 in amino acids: CASSLAGTSGASEQYF. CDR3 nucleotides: TGTGCCAGCAGCTTAGCGGGCACTAGCGGGGCGTCCGAGCAGTACTTC.

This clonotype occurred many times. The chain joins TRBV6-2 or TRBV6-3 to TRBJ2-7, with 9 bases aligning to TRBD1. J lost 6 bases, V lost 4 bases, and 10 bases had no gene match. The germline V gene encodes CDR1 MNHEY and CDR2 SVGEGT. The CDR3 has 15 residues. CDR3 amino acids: CASSSPPDRGSEQYF. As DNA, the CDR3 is TGTGCCAGCAGTTCGCCCCCCGACAGGGGGAGCGAGCAGTACTTC.

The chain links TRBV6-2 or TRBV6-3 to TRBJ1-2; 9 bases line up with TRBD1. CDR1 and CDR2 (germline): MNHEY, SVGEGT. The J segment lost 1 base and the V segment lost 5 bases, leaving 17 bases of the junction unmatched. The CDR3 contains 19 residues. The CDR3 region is CASSTYRGQGGTRNYGYTF. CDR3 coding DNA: TGTGCCAGCAGTACCTACCGGGGACAGGGAGGAACACGTAACTATGGCTACACCTTC.

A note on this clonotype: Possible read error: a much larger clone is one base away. CDR3 region: CASSPYGRRGAVTDTQYF. The CDR3, as DNA: TGTGCCAGCAGCCCATACGGTCGACGGGGGGCGGTTACAGATACGCAGTATTTT. The V gene is TRBV7-6, the J gene TRBJ2-3; perhaps TRBD2 as D (7 bases). There are 18 residues in the CDR3. Germline V gene lookup returns CDR1 SGHVS and CDR2 FNYEAQ. V was cut by 5 bases and J by 3 bases, with 24 bases left in between.

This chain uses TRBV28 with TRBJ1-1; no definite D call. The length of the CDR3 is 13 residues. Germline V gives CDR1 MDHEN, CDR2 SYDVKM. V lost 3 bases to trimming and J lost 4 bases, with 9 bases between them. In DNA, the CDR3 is TGTGCCAGCAGTTTTAGTTTTGGCACTGAAGCTTTCTTT. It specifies CASSFSFGTEAFF.

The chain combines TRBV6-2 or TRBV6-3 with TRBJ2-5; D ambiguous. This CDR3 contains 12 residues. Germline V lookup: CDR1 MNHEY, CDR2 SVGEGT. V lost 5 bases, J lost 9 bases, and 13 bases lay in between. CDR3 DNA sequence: TGTGCCAGCAGTGACTTCGGTAGGGCCCAGTACTTC. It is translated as CASSDFGRAQYF.

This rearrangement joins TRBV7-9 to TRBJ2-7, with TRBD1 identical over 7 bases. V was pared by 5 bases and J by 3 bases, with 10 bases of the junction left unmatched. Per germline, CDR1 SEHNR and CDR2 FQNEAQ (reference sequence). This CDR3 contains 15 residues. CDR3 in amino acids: CASSEDRVNFYEQYF. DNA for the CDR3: TGTGCCAGCAGCGAAGACAGGGTGAACTTCTACGAGCAGTACTTC.

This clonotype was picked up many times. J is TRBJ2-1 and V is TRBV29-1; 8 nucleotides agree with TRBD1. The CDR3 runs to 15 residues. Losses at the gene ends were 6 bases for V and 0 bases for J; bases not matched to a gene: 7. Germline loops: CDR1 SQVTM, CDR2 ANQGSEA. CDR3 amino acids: CSVRAGGSSYNEQFF. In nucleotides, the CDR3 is TGCAGCGTGCGAGCAGGGGGCAGCTCCTACAATGAGCAGTTCTTC.

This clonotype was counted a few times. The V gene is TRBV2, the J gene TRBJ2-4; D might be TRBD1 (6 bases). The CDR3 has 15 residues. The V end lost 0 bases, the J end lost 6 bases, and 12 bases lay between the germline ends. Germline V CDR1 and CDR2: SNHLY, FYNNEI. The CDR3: CASSEATGLGNIQYF. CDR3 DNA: TGTGCCAGCAGTGAAGCAACAGGGTTGGGAAACATTCAGTACTTC.

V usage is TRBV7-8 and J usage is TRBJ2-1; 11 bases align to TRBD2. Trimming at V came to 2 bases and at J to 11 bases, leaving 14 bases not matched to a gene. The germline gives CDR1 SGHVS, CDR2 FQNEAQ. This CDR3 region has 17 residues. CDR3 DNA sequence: TGTGCCAGCAGCTTAATAGCGGGGGGGCCGGTAGTGACCCAGCAGTTCTTC. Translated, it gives CASSLIAGGPVVTQQFF.

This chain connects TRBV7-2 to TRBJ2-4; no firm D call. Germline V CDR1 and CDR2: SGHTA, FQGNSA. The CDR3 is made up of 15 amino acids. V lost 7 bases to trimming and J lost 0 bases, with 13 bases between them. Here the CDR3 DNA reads TGTGCCAGCATCCCGAGCCCCCTAGCCAAAAACATTCAGTACTTC. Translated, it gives CASIPSPLAKNIQYF.

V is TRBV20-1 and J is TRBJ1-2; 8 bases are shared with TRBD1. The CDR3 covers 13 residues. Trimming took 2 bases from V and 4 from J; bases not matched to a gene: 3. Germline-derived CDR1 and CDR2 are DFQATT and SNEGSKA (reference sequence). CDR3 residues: CSARPTGAYGYTF. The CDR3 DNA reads TGCAGTGCTAGACCGACAGGGGCCTATGGCTACACCTTC.

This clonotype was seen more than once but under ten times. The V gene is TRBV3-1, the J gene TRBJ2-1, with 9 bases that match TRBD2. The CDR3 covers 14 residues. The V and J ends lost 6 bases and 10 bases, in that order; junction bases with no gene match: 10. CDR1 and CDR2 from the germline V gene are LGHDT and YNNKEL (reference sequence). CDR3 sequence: CASSLSGGWREQFF. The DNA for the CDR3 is TGTGCCAGCAGTCTCAGCGGGGGGTGGAGAGAGCAGTTCTTC.

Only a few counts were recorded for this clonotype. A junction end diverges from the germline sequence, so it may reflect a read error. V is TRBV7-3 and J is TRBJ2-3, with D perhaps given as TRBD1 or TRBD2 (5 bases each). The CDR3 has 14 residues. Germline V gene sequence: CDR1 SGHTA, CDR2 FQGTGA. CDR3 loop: CASSLTFRDGTQYF. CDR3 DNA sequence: TGCGCCAGCAGCTTAACGTTTAGGGACGGTACGCAGTATTTT.